The clone carrying this T cell receptor (beta chain) was detected only a few times. The data are from a study of T cells in Graves' hyperthyroidism and ophthalmopathy. Study-wide background: Peripheral blood collection took place at initial diagnosis, before any treatment.

Stable Graves' hyperthyroidism meant no ophthalmopathy progression within 18 months. Criteria for exclusion of patients were uncontrolled infection, other autoimmune disease, pregnancy or lactation. PBMCs came from roughly 10 ml fresh peripheral blood. The V gene's germline CDR1 is MNHEY and CDR2 SMNVEV (reference sequence). Trimming took off 1 base at V and 0 bases at J, with 7 bases between the two ends. There are 15 residues in the CDR3. Regions amplified from RNA transcripts were the TCR beta CDR3 regions. HTBI primers drove first-round RT-PCR of the TCR CDR3. TCRdb reprocessed the multiplex PCR reads with MiXCR, giving one entry per CDR3 protein. The repertoire consists of 700,000 or so distinct CDR3 sequences, with about 15% occurring once and the leading ten covering approximately 8.4%.

J is TRBJ1-5 and V is TRBV27; D is unclear. The sample was blood. This TCR was sampled from a man younger than 35 with Graves' hyperthyroidism. The CDR3 is CASSLFGYSNQPQHF. CDR3 DNA sequence: TGTGCCAGCAGTTTATTTGGGTATAGCAATCAGCCCCAGCATTTT.